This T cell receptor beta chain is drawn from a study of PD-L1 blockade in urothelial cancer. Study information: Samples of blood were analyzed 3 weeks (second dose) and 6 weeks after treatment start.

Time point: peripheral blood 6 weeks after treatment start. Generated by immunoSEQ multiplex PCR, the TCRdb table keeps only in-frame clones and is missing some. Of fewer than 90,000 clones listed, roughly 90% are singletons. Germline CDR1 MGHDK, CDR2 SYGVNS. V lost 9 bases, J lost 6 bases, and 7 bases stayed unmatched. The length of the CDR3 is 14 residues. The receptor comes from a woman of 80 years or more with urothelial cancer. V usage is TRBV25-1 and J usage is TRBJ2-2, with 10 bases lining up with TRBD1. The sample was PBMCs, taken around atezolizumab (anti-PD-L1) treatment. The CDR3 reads CASQGQGLSGELFF. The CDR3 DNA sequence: TGTGCCAGTCAGGGACAGGGGTTGTCCGGGGAGCTGTTTTTT.